The 27 T cell receptor beta chains listed next were all sequenced from one sample in a study of T cells in Graves' hyperthyroidism and ophthalmopathy (dated 2019 in TCRdb). Library preparation was by multiplex PCR. Sequencer: Illumina HiSeq 2000. The TCR beta CDR3 regions were amplified from RNA transcripts. A first-round RT-PCR of the TCR CDR3 used the HTBI primer set with the Qiagen OneStep RT-PCR kit. TCRdb reprocessing: public reads trimmed at Q25 with fastp, clones called with MiXCR, in-frame beta chains kept. Identical CDR3 proteins give one entry, which carries the most common genes and DNA. For this sample the table gives 500,000 to 600,000 distinct CDR3 sequences, of which approximately 15% were detected only once. Under 20% of the sample belongs to the ten largest clones. Sequenced material: blood. These receptors came from a woman in her late teens or twenties with Graves' hyperthyroidism.

This clonotype was observed a handful of times. J is TRBJ2-5 and V is TRBV2, with TRBD1 as a possible D gene (6 bases). The germline V gene encodes CDR1 SNHLY and CDR2 FYNNEI. The CDR3 loop spans 15 amino acids. V dropped 6 bases and J dropped 5 bases, with 19 bases sitting between them. The CDR3 here is CASRLQTGNVETQYF. The CDR3 DNA reads TGTGCCAGCAGATTACAGACAGGAAATGTTGAGACCCAGTACTTC. The full variable domain, in which reference TRBV2 and TRBJ2-5 provide the parts outside the CDR3, is EPEVTQTPSHQVTQMGQEVILRCVPISNHLYFYWYRQILGQKVEFLVSFYNNEISEKSEIFDDQFSVERPDGSNFTLKIRSTKLEDSAMYFCASRLQTGNVETQYFGPGTRLLVL.

This clonotype was counted many times. The J gene is TRBJ2-1, the V gene TRBV20-1; TRBD2 agrees at 10 bases. This CDR3 contains 16 residues. In germline, CDR1 is DFQATT, CDR2 SNEGSKA (reference sequence). With V trimmed by 2 bases and J by 1 base, 5 bases remained unmatched. This chain's CDR3 is CSARRSTSGSYNEQFF. CDR3 coding DNA: TGCAGTGCTAGACGCTCGACTAGCGGGTCCTACAATGAGCAGTTCTTC.

This clonotype has just a few counts. V gene TRBV6-1 combines with J gene TRBJ2-7; 10 bases are shared with TRBD2. The CDR3 length is 19 residues. J was trimmed by 6 bases and V by 3 bases; bases with no gene match: 20. Germline V gene lookup returns CDR1 MNHNS and CDR2 SASEGT. CDR3 sequence: CASSDSSGSLLNFAGEQYF. Written as DNA, the CDR3 is TGTGCCAGCAGTGACTCTAGCGGGAGTCTTCTTAACTTTGCTGGCGAGCAGTACTTC.

The table lists this clonotype with many counts. CDR3 protein: CASSAGGRSPLHF. CDR3 sequence (DNA): TGTGCCAGCAGTGCAGGGGGCCGGTCACCCCTCCACTTT. The chain combines TRBV6-1 with TRBJ1-6, with 8 bases matching TRBD1. V dropped 4 bases and J dropped 10; count of bases not matched to a gene: 3. CDR3 length: 13 amino acids. The V gene's germline CDR1 is MNHNS and CDR2 SASEGT.

This clonotype was found many times. The chain has TRBV5-1 and TRBJ2-7; 8 bases agree with TRBD2. The length of the CDR3 is 15 residues. Trimming removed 6 bases from V and 0 bases from J; junction bases left unmatched: 8. CDR1 is SGHRS and CDR2 is YFSETQ in the germline V gene. As DNA, the CDR3 is TGCGCCAGCACCCGAGGGGGACTAGACTCCTACGAGCAGTACTTC. Translation: CASTRGGLDSYEQYF.

This clonotype was counted many times. V and J are TRBV3-1 and TRBJ2-3, with D unresolved. V was shortened by 5 bases and J by 0 bases, with 18 bases between the two germline ends. The germline gives CDR1 LGHDT, CDR2 YNNKEL (reference sequence). The CDR3 totals 17 residues. In nucleotides, the CDR3 is TGTGCCAGCAGCTCCGAAGTGTCACAGATTAGCACAGATACGCAGTATTTT. Translating gives CASSSEVSQISTDTQYF.

There are many counts of this clonotype. The chain has TRBV7-2 and TRBJ2-4; D gene unclear. V gave up 5 bases and J gave up 5 bases, with 16 bases separating them. The CDR3 is 15 amino acids. Germline V CDR1 and CDR2: SGHTA, FQGNSA. The CDR3 loop is CASSLAPSFENIQYF. As DNA, the CDR3 is TGTGCCAGCAGCCTTGCCCCATCTTTCGAAAACATTCAGTACTTC.

This clonotype was recorded at least ten times. This chain connects TRBV6-1 to TRBJ2-7, with a tentative D call TRBD1 (6 bases). Germline assignment: CDR1 MNHNS and CDR2 SASEGT. The V gene lost 5 bases and the J gene lost 4 bases, with 21 bases spanning the gap. This CDR3 is 16 amino acids long. CDR3 nucleotide sequence: TGTGCCAGCAGTTATTTTACCGGGACATGGTTGTACGAGCAGTACTTC. Protein sequence: CASSYFTGTWLYEQYF.

The chain recombines TRBV7-8 with TRBJ1-5; D unresolved. Germline CDR1 is SGHVS and CDR2 is FQNEAQ. Deletions cut 0 bases from V and 0 bases from J, with 6 bases between. The length of the CDR3 is 15 residues. DNA of the CDR3: TGTGCCAGCAGCTTAGCGGGGTTTAGCAATCAGCCCCAGCATTTT. It encodes CASSLAGFSNQPQHF.

In the case of this clonotype: One junction end does not reproduce the germline sequence, and a read error may be involved. This chain connects TRBV12-3 or TRBV12-4 to TRBJ2-1; D may be TRBD2 (7 bases). The CDR3 is made up of 14 amino acids. The CDR3 nucleotides are TGTACCAGCAGCCCGAGGGGGGGTTACAATGAGCAGTTCTTC. Its protein product is CTSSPRGGYNEQFF.

This clonotype was counted a few times. The J gene is TRBJ2-4, the V gene TRBV20-1, with 8 bases fitting TRBD2. Germline lookup yields CDR1 DFQATT and CDR2 SNEGSKA (reference sequence). The CDR3 has 15 residues. The trim removed 4 bases at V and 3 bases at J, leaving 8 bases unmatched. For the CDR3, the DNA is TGCAGTGCTATAATAGGGACTAGAGACAAAAACATTCAGTACTTC. As protein: CSAIIGTRDKNIQYF.

This clonotype has a handful of counts. The CDR3 region is CASRLTRQYF. The DNA of the CDR3 is TGTGCCAGCAGACTAACCCGCCAGTATTTT. The V and J genes are TRBV7-2 and TRBJ2-3, with D unresolved. Looked up from germline, CDR1 is SGHTA and CDR2 is FQGNSA. This CDR3 has 10 residues. V was pared by 6 bases and J by 12 bases, with 10 bases between.

The chain joins TRBV14 to TRBJ2-2; D possibly corresponds to TRBD2 (5 bases). This CDR3 is 17 amino acids long. Between the trimmed V and J ends, which lost 5 bases and 0 bases, there was a span of 16 bases. CDR1 and CDR2 (germline): SGHDN, FVKESK. The CDR3 loop is CASSITGLETNTGELFF. The CDR3 nucleotides read TGTGCCAGCAGCATTACCGGACTGGAGACGAACACCGGGGAGCTGTTTTTT.

This rearrangement joins TRBV19 to TRBJ2-1; TRBD1 matches at 7 bases. Trimming cost V 3 bases and J 7 bases; bases outside gene matches: 9. Germline V CDR1 and CDR2: LNHDA, SQIVND (reference sequence). The CDR3 totals 15 residues. The CDR3 loop is CASSIVGDRSNEQFF. DNA of the CDR3: TGTGCCAGTAGTATTGTAGGGGACAGAAGTAATGAGCAGTTCTTC.

The chain couples TRBV6-2 or TRBV6-3 to TRBJ1-2, with 7 bases identical to TRBD1. Germline V gene data show CDR1 as MNHEY and CDR2 as SVGEGT. The CDR3 length is 15 residues. The V and J ends lost 7 bases and 8 bases, in that order; junction bases with no gene match: 16. The CDR3 nucleotides are TGTGCCAGCACCCACCCGCCTGACAGGGTTTACGGCTACACCTTC. Its translation: CASTHPPDRVYGYTF.

V usage is TRBV20-1 and J usage is TRBJ1-4; D not resolved. With 3 bases removed from V and 6 bases from J, the gap between germline ends came to 5 bases. Per the germline V gene, CDR1 is DFQATT and CDR2 is SNEGSKA (reference sequence). This CDR3 has 11 residues. CDR3 residues: CSARRDEKLFF. In DNA, the CDR3 is TGCAGTGCTAGGAGGGATGAAAAACTGTTTTTT.

This clonotype was observed at least ten times. The chain employs TRBV6-1 and TRBJ1-5; D is unresolved. Per the germline V gene, CDR1 is MNHNS and CDR2 is SASEGT. The CDR3 consists of 13 residues. V was cut by 0 bases and J by 6 bases, with 6 bases left in between. The CDR3 region is CASSEAGVQPQHF. The CDR3 DNA reads TGTGCCAGCAGTGAAGCGGGAGTTCAGCCCCAGCATTTT.

V gene TRBV12-3 or TRBV12-4 combines with J gene TRBJ1-5; no clear D. V lost 5 bases and J lost 6, with 11 bases in between. This CDR3 is built from 13 residues. In DNA, the CDR3 is TGTGCCAGCAGTCCCGCCCCAGCTCAGCCCCAGCATTTT. It is translated as CASSPAPAQPQHF.

Many counts were recorded for this clonotype. J is TRBJ1-2 and V is TRBV28; tentatively, D is TRBD1 (5 bases). CDR1 and CDR2 from the germline V gene are MDHEN and SYDVKM. V gave up 6 bases and J gave up 4 bases, with 12 bases separating them. CDR3 length: 13 amino acids. The CDR3: CASRQGTVYGYTF. The CDR3 DNA follows: TGTGCCAGCAGACAAGGGACTGTCTATGGCTACACCTTC.

This clonotype was detected ten times or more. The chain uses TRBV29-1 and TRBJ1-1; D is uncertain. This CDR3 contains 15 residues. V was trimmed by 0 bases and J by 5 bases, leaving 16 bases between them. Looked up from germline, CDR1 is SQVTM and CDR2 is ANQGSEA. For the CDR3, the DNA is TGCAGCGTTGAAGATCTTAAGGGCGGGGAAACTGAAGCTTTCTTT. It specifies CSVEDLKGGETEAFF. Full variable domain (rest looked up from reference TRBV29-1 and TRBJ1-1): SAVISQKPSRDICQRGTSLTIQCQVDSQVTMMFWYRQQPGQSLTLIATANQGSEATYESGFVIDKFPISRPNLTFSTLTVSNMSPEDSSIYLCSVEDLKGGETEAFFGQGTRLTVV.

This clonotype was counted ten times or more. V is TRBV7-2 and J is TRBJ1-5; D is uncertain. This CDR3 has 14 amino acids. Trimming took off 6 bases at V and 3 bases at J, with 12 bases between the two ends. CDR1 SGHTA and CDR2 FQGNSA come from the germline V gene. Here the CDR3 DNA reads TGTGCCAGCAGAGGAGGGAATAACAATCAGCCCCAGCATTTT. Translation: CASRGGNNNQPQHF.

At least ten counts were recorded for this clonotype. The chain uses TRBV12-3 or TRBV12-4 and TRBJ1-5; possibly TRBD1 for D (5 bases). Trimming took off 3 bases at V and 3 bases at J, with 12 bases between the two ends. The CDR3 is 15 residues long. The CDR3 spells CASSLAGLSNQPQHF. The CDR3 DNA reads as TGTGCCAGCAGTTTGGCAGGGCTTTCCAATCAGCCCCAGCATTTT.

The chain joins TRBV11-2 to TRBJ2-7; TRBD1 might be the D (6 bases). Trimming cost V 0 bases and J 4 bases, with 10 bases left between them. The germline V gene encodes CDR1 SGHAT and CDR2 FQNNGV. The CDR3 is 14 amino acids. Here the CDR3 DNA reads TGTGCCAGCAGCTTAGAGTGGGGGCGATACGAGCAGTACTTC. Translated: CASSLEWGRYEQYF.

This clonotype occurred a few times. V gene TRBV12-3 or TRBV12-4 combines with J gene TRBJ2-1; D is undetermined. V lost 4 bases, J lost 5 bases, and 9 bases lay in between. The CDR3 length is 13 residues. The CDR3 reads CASSSEAHNEQFF. The CDR3, as DNA: TGTGCCAGCAGTTCTGAGGCCCACAATGAGCAGTTCTTC.

This chain uses TRBV9 with TRBJ2-7; TRBD2 matches at 15 bases. This CDR3 spans 18 amino acids. J gave up 2 bases and V 0 bases, and 6 bases lay outside the gene matches. The V gene's germline CDR1 is SGDLS and CDR2 YYNGEE. The CDR3 region is CASSVGTSGRGTTYEQYF. The CDR3 DNA reads TGTGCCAGCAGCGTAGGGACTAGCGGGAGGGGGACCACCTACGAGCAGTACTTC.

The chain links TRBV5-1 to TRBJ1-1; TRBD1 matches at 7 bases. From germline, CDR1 is SGHRS and CDR2 YFSETQ. There are 15 residues in the CDR3. The trim removed 0 bases at V and 4 bases at J, leaving 6 bases unmatched. CDR3: CASSLVGSGGTEAFF. Written as DNA, the CDR3 is TGCGCCAGCAGCTTGGTTGGGTCAGGGGGCACTGAAGCTTTCTTT.

The chain uses TRBV18 and TRBJ1-2; D is possibly TRBD1 (5 bases). The CDR3 sequence is 14 residues long. CDR1 KGHSH and CDR2 LQKENI come from the germline V gene. Trimming removed 6 bases from V and 0 bases from J, with 11 bases in between. CDR3 bases: TGTGCCAGCTCCCCGGGACGGACTAACTATGGCTACACCTTC. This gives the protein CASSPGRTNYGYTF.